The 6 T cell receptor beta chains below were found in one sample sequenced in a study of T cell repertoires and leukemia-associated antigens. Via MiXCR, TCRdb re-called the 5' RACE reads, giving one row per CDR3 protein. The sample contains about 11,000 distinct CDR3 sequences, roughly two fifths of which appear only once. Their target antigens are unknown. Input material: CD3+ T cells sorted from blood and cultured. The origin of the receptors is a female donor in good health.

By frequency in the sample, this clonotype is medium-sized (0.01 to 0.1%). The rearrangement uses TRBV20-1 and TRBJ1-2, with D maybe TRBD1 (5 bases). The CDR3 spans 12 residues. V lost 6 bases, J lost 2 bases, and 10 bases lay in between. CDR1 is DFQATT and CDR2 is SNEGSKA in the germline V gene (reference sequence). The CDR3 DNA reads TGCAGTGCCCCCGACAGCAACTATGGCTACACCTTC. This gives the protein CSAPDSNYGYTF.

In regard to this clonotype: The junction departs from germline at one end; a sequencing error may be responsible. The rearrangement links TRBV27 to TRBJ2-1; 9 bases are shared with TRBD2. The V gene's germline CDR1 is MNHEY and CDR2 SMNVEV (reference sequence). CDR3 length: 17 residues. The CDR3 DNA sequence: TGTGCTAGCAGTTATACTAGCGGGTCTAGCTCCTACAATGAGCAGTTCTTC. Translated: CASSYTSGSSSYNEQFF.

The chain recombines TRBV9 with TRBJ2-2; D perhaps matches TRBD2 (6 bases). Looked up from germline, CDR1 is SGDLS and CDR2 is YYNGEE. The CDR3 covers 15 residues. Trimming removed 0 bases from V and 7 bases from J, with 13 bases in between. The DNA of the CDR3 is TGTGCCAGCAGCGTAGAGGGACTTGGCAACGGGGAGCTGTTTTTT. Translation: CASSVEGLGNGELFF. The entire variable domain, with the rest obtained from reference TRBV9 and TRBJ2-2, is as follows: DSGVTQTPKHLITATGQRVTLRCSPRSGDLSVYWYQQSLDQGLQFLIQYYNGEERAKGNILERFSAQQFPDLHSELNLSSLELGDSALYFCASSVEGLGNGELFFGEGSRLTVL.

This clonotype was counted many times. The chain employs TRBV5-8 and TRBJ2-1; D possibly corresponds to TRBD2 (5 bases). There are 17 residues in the CDR3. V shed 0 bases and J shed 0 bases, with 13 bases lying between them. Germline V CDR1 and CDR2: SGHTS, YDEGEE. CDR3 protein: CASSLGLVRVSYNEQFF. The CDR3 DNA reads as TGTGCCAGCAGCTTGGGTCTTGTGCGGGTCTCCTACAATGAGCAGTTCTTC.

This clonotype was observed at least ten times. V and J are TRBV7-9 and TRBJ2-7, with 7 bases fitting TRBD1. Germline CDR1 and CDR2: SEHNR and FQNEAQ (reference sequence). J lost 4 bases, V lost 5 bases, and 14 bases had no gene match. This CDR3 has 16 residues. CDR3: CASSPSDRAVGYEQYF. The CDR3 DNA sequence: TGTGCCAGCAGCCCTTCCGACAGGGCAGTGGGGTACGAGCAGTACTTC.

By share of the sample, this clonotype is medium-sized (0.01 to 0.1%). The J gene is TRBJ1-5, the V gene TRBV20-1; D is perhaps TRBD1 (5 bases). The CDR3 sequence is 14 residues long. Germline CDR1 reads DFQATT; CDR2 reads SNEGSKA (reference sequence). Trimming pared 4 bases from V and 6 bases from J, leaving 16 bases between. CDR3 residues: CSAKRDSATQPQHF. In nucleotides, the CDR3 is TGCAGTGCTAAGCGGGACTCCGCTACTCAGCCCCAGCATTTT.